This is a list of T cell receptor beta chains from one sample in a study of blood T cell repertoires in COVID-19. Generated by immunoSEQ multiplex PCR, the TCRdb table keeps only in-frame clones and is missing some. The repertoire holds some 220,000 clones, with 70% to 90% as singletons. Sequenced sample: peripheral blood. These TCRs come from a man aged 45-60 years with COVID-19, enrolled during active disease. Both conserved end residues are part of each CDR3. The D gene is left open where the match is weak. Clone size is stated in some rows and not others, as once, few, many or a class when expanded.

v_call	j_call	d_call	clone_size	cdr3_aa	cdr3_nt
TRBV4-2	TRBJ1-4	TRBD1	NA	CASSPRQGANEKLFF	TGTGCCAGCAGCCCCAGACAGGGGGCGAACGAAAAACTGTTTTTT
TRBV5-1	TRBJ1-2	TRBD1	NA	CASSPDRGTNYGYTF	TGCGCCAGCAGCCCGGACAGGGGGACCAACTATGGCTACACCTTC
TRBV27	TRBJ2-1	NA	NA	CASKLSNYNEQFF	TGTGCCAGCAAACTATCTAACTACAATGAGCAGTTCTTC
TRBV7-2	TRBJ2-3	NA	NA	CASSLDRGTQYF	TGTGCCAGCAGCTTAGATAGAGGTACGCAGTATTTT
TRBV18	TRBJ2-7	NA	NA	CASSLQGGSYEQYF	TGTGCCAGCTCACTACAGGGAGGGTCCTACGAGCAGTACTTC
TRBV28	TRBJ2-3	TRBD2	NA	CASSFNSGLAGTPPYF	TGTGCCAGCAGTTTCAATTCGGGACTAGCGGGCACACCACCGTATTTT
TRBV5-6	TRBJ1-2	TRBD1	NA	CASSLRPGQYTF	TGTGCCAGCAGCTTGCGGCCGGGACAGTACACCTTC
TRBV30	TRBJ1-1	NA	NA	CAWSVSRGTEAFF	TGTGCCTGGAGTGTCAGCCGCGGGACTGAAGCTTTCTTT
TRBV12-3/TRBV12-4	TRBJ1-3	NA	once	CASSSGGNTIYF	TGTGCCAGCAGTTCGGGTGGAAACACCATATATTTT
TRBV5-1	TRBJ2-7	TRBD1	NA	CASSLRPPGQGAYEQYF	TGCGCCAGCAGCCTAAGGCCTCCGGGACAGGGGGCTTACGAGCAGTACTTC
TRBV5-1	TRBJ2-5	NA	NA	CASSSGTYEETQYF	TGCGCCAGCAGCTCCGGGACATATGAAGAGACCCAGTACTTC
TRBV9	TRBJ2-7	TRBD1	NA	CASSAGTGTYEQYF	TGTGCCAGCAGCGCCGGGACAGGAACCTACGAGCAGTACTTC
TRBV4-2	TRBJ2-7	TRBD1	NA	CASSQYWDRGSFEQYF	TGTGCCAGCAGCCAGTACTGGGACAGGGGATCTTTTGAGCAGTACTTC
TRBV28	TRBJ1-1	NA	once	CASRNDRLNTEAFF	TGTGCCAGCAGAAACGACAGGCTGAACACTGAAGCTTTCTTT
TRBV6-6	TRBJ1-5	NA	NA	CASTPRQDLRGPQHF	TGTGCCAGCACCCCCCGACAGGATCTTAGGGGGCCCCAGCATTTT
TRBV7-9	TRBJ1-3	NA	NA	CASSLLQGIGTIYF	TGTGCCAGCAGCTTATTACAGGGCATCGGCACCATATATTTT
TRBV5-6	TRBJ1-2	TRBD1	NA	CASSPTWTGYGYTF	TGTGCCAGCAGCCCGACCTGGACAGGCTATGGCTACACCTTC
TRBV5-8	TRBJ1-2	NA	NA	CASLRGDGYTF	TGTGCCAGTCTCAGGGGAGATGGCTACACCTTC
TRBV7-6	TRBJ1-2	TRBD1	NA	CASSLGGGQGALGYTF	TGTGCCAGCAGCTTGGGGGGCGGACAGGGGGCGCTTGGCTACACCTTC
TRBV5-1	TRBJ1-4	NA	NA	CASGMGPNEKLFF	TGCGCCAGCGGGATGGGGCCTAATGAAAAACTGTTTTTT
TRBV5-5	TRBJ2-7	TRBD2	NA	CASSLVIAGAYEQYF	TGTGCCAGCAGCTTGGTTATAGCGGGGGCCTACGAGCAGTACTTC
TRBV28	TRBJ2-1	TRBD2	NA	CASSSPVGAGGRNEQFF	TGTGCCAGCAGTTCCCCGGTGGGCGCGGGGGGGCGGAATGAGCAGTTCTTC
TRBV7-9	TRBJ1-2	TRBD1	NA	CASSSTPAGGNYGYTF	TGTGCCAGCAGCTCAACCCCGGCAGGGGGCAACTATGGCTACACCTTC
TRBV15	TRBJ2-1	TRBD1	many	CATSPNRGPNYNEQFF	TGTGCCACCAGTCCGAACAGGGGGCCGAATTACAATGAGCAGTTCTTC
TRBV7-9	TRBJ2-7	NA	NA	CASSPGQVGDYEQYF	TGTGCCAGCAGCCCAGGACAAGTTGGGGACTACGAGCAGTACTTC
TRBV5-5	TRBJ1-1	TRBD1	NA	CASSWDRPNTEAFF	TGTGCCAGCAGCTGGGACAGACCGAACACTGAAGCTTTCTTT
TRBV4-1	TRBJ1-2	NA	NA	CASSRRQDTFYGYTF	TGCGCCAGCAGCCGCCGGCAGGACACCTTCTATGGCTACACCTTC
TRBV29-1	TRBJ2-7	TRBD2	NA	CSVDASSGASYEQYF	TGCAGCGTTGATGCCTCTAGCGGGGCATCCTACGAGCAGTACTTC
TRBV4-1	TRBJ1-3	TRBD1	few	CASSQGDRAGNTIYF	TGCGCCAGCAGCCAAGGTGACAGGGCTGGAAACACCATATATTTT
TRBV6-5	TRBJ2-7	TRBD2	many	CARLTSGGLYEQYF	TGTGCCAGGCTGACTAGCGGGGGGCTTTACGAGCAGTACTTC
TRBV5-1	TRBJ2-7	TRBD2	NA	CASGPGGSYEQYF	TGCGCCAGCGGCCCGGGGGGGTCGTACGAGCAGTACTTC
TRBV7-2	TRBJ2-1	TRBD2	NA	CASSLSGGSYNEQFF	TGTGCCAGCAGCCTGAGCGGGGGTTCCTACAATGAGCAGTTCTTC
TRBV6-2/TRBV6-3	TRBJ2-7	TRBD2	NA	CASSYWRGSSYEQYF	TGTGCCAGCAGTTACTGGCGGGGGAGCTCCTACGAGCAGTACTTC
TRBV5-3	TRBJ1-1	NA	NA	CARSLYVRPRQDPNTEAFF	TGTGCCAGAAGCTTGTATGTTCGCCCTCGACAGGACCCGAACACTGAAGCTTTCTTT
TRBV6-6	TRBJ1-4	NA	few	CASSPGGGTVELFF	TGTGCCAGCTCACCCGGGGGGGGCACGGTGGAACTGTTTTTT
TRBV5-1	TRBJ2-1	TRBD2	NA	CASSLTSGGAHEQFF	TGCGCCAGCAGCTTGACTAGCGGGGGGGCACATGAGCAGTTCTTC
TRBV30	TRBJ1-6	NA	few	CAWSVRGRGSPLHF	TGTGCCTGGAGTGTACGGGGGAGGGGATCACCCCTCCACTTT
TRBV5-4	TRBJ2-1	NA	once	CASSEGGGSYNEQFF	TGTGCCAGCAGCGAGGGGGGGGGATCCTACAATGAGCAGTTCTTC
TRBV6-2/TRBV6-3	TRBJ1-2	NA	NA	CASSREVYGYTF	TGTGCCAGCAGTCGGGAGGTCTATGGCTACACCTTC
TRBV28	TRBJ2-3	NA	NA	CASSLQASGNTQYF	TGTGCCAGCAGTCTACAGGCGTCCGGAAATACGCAGTATTTT
TRBV19	TRBJ1-1	TRBD1	NA	CASSIPGQGTEAFF	TGTGCCAGTAGTATACCGGGACAGGGAACTGAAGCTTTCTTT
TRBV5-1	TRBJ1-4	NA	NA	CASSLWTVPNEKLFF	TGCGCCAGCAGCTTGTGGACAGTCCCTAATGAAAAACTGTTTTTT
TRBV28	TRBJ2-5	NA	NA	CASSSGREETQYF	TGTGCCAGCAGTTCGGGCAGGGAAGAGACCCAGTACTTC
TRBV7-8	TRBJ2-1	TRBD1	NA	CASSFQLPGQGFHNEQFF	TGTGCCAGCAGCTTTCAACTCCCTGGACAGGGGTTCCACAATGAGCAGTTCTTC
TRBV10-3	TRBJ1-2	NA	NA	CAISESMAGNHSGYTF	TGTGCCATCAGTGAGTCGATGGCAGGGAACCACTCTGGCTACACCTTC
TRBV24-1	TRBJ2-1	NA	NA	CATSDSTRSSYNEQFF	TGTGCCACCAGTGATTCGACTAGGAGCTCCTACAATGAGCAGTTCTTC
TRBV6-1	TRBJ2-5	NA	NA	CASSEVAVETQYF	TGTGCCAGCAGTGAAGTGGCAGTAGAGACCCAGTACTTC
TRBV7-8	TRBJ1-2	TRBD1	once	CASSLGDRGLVYGYTF	TGTGCCAGCAGCTTAGGGGACAGGGGGCTGGTCTATGGCTACACCTTC
TRBV27	TRBJ1-4	TRBD1	NA	CASLDRVNEKLFF	TGTGCCAGCTTGGACAGGGTCAATGAAAAACTGTTTTTT
TRBV27	TRBJ2-5	TRBD2	NA	CASSILVAGVETQYF	TGTGCCAGCAGTATCCTTGTGGCGGGGGTAGAGACCCAGTACTTC
TRBV27	TRBJ1-6	TRBD1	NA	CASSWTGRSPLHF	TGTGCCAGCAGTTGGACAGGGCGTTCACCCCTCCACTTT